The source of this T cell receptor beta chain is a study of blood T cell repertoires in COVID-19. Whole-study context: Italy, Spain and the United States were the sources of the convalescent and acute COVID-19 samples. Nucleic acid was either cDNA or gDNA, and it came from T cells, B-cell-depleted T cells, or PBMCs.

The CDR3 consists of 16 residues. The V gene lost 0 bases and the J gene lost 6 bases, with 16 bases spanning the gap. Germline CDR1 reads SGHDT; CDR2 reads YYEEEE. Study processing details: Researchers report that nucleated cell counts were estimated from reference gene primer amplification. TCRdb keeps only in-frame clones here, not all; method: immunoSEQ multiplex PCR. V, J and clone size reflect that table, while D and trimming were determined from the DNA. The table has roughly 120,000 clones, roughly 88% seen once. What was sequenced was peripheral blood. The clonotype comes from a woman aged 45 to 65 with active or convalescent COVID-19. This rearrangement joins TRBV5-6 to TRBJ2-1; weak D call: TRBD1 (8 bases). The CDR3 here is CASSLGYRGGGNEQFF. For the CDR3, the DNA is TGTGCCAGCAGCTTGGGCTACAGGGGGGGTGGCAATGAGCAGTTCTTC.